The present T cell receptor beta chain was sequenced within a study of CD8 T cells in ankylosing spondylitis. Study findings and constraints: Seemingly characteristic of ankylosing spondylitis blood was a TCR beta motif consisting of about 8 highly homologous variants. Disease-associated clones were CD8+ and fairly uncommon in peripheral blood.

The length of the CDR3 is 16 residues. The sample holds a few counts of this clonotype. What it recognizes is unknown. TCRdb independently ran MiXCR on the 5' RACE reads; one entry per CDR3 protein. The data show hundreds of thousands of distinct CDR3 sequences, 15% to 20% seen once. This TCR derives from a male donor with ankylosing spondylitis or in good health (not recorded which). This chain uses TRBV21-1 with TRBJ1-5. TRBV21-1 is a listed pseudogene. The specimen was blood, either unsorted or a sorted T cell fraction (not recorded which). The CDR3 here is CASSKVCRRSNQPQHF. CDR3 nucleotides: TGTGCCAGCAGCAAAGTTTGTAGGAGAAGCAATCAGCCCCAGCATTTT.